This TCR beta chain comes out of a study of T cell responses to AZD1222 COVID-19 vaccine. Study-level background: It was second doses at about 4 or about 12 weeks that were pooled. General observations from the study: After two AZD1222 doses, spike-specific TCR breadth and depth rose versus day 0. Among vaccine-associated CD4 TCRs, coverage spanned spike, with dominance at 160-218 and 743-854. Baseline seropositives among AZD1222 recipients totaled only 5 to 7.

Sequencing was performed with immunoSEQ multiplex PCR; in TCRdb, only in-frame clones are kept and a portion is missing. The sample records 150,000 to 200,000 clones, approximately 92% being singletons. The CDR3 has 14 residues. Germline assignment: CDR1 MDHEN and CDR2 SYDVKM. Trimming stripped 4 bases from V and 12 bases from J, with 19 bases between. Worth noting for this clone: What it binds is unknown.

The source material was peripheral blood, sampled on day 0 of AZD1222 vaccination. The clonotype was recovered from an adult in good health. The chain employs TRBV28 and TRBJ2-1, with D perhaps assigned TRBD1 or TRBD2 (6 bases each). The CDR3 sequence is CASSSGDTKRMQFF. CDR3 nucleotide sequence: TGTGCCAGCAGTTCGGGGGACACCAAAAGGATGCAGTTCTTC.